This T cell receptor beta chain was documented in a study of blood T cell repertoires in COVID-19 (dated by TCRdb to 2018 to 2021). Describing the broader study: The collaborator samples originated in the United States, Italy and Spain and spanned the acute and convalescent phases of COVID-19. The prospective study material was composed of cDNA or gDNA derived from T cells, B-cell-depleted T cells, or PBMCs. Deeply sampled blood TCRbeta repertoires from subjects exposed to, actively infected with, or recovered from COVID-19 were included in the dataset. The repertoires were released in a freely available public database meant as a resource for research on the immune response to SARS-CoV-2. Samples were obtained from the ongoing ImmuneRACE study (first 160 participants) and from over 1,000 subjects provided by 6 global collaborators. The sample metadata nearly always contained a de-identified subject ID, COVID-19 status, age in years and sex. Where available, HLA class I and class II types were obtained from metadata supplied by the sample provider rather than from assay-based typing. Findings and caveats that apply to the study as a whole: Clinical and demographic metadata were provided uncurated, with the amount varying by source and participant.

Enrolling through a virtual design, the prospective study's participants ranged in age from about 18 to 100 years and lived across 24 United States geographic areas. To assign participants to cohorts, the prospective study relied on clinical history that participants themselves reported in a screening survey and a study questionnaire. Recovered participants in ImmuneRACE Cohort 3 were defined by two consecutive negative NP/OP PCR tests, clearance by a healthcare professional, or resolution of symptoms. Mobile phlebotomists in the prospective study collected whole blood, serum and a nasopharyngeal or oropharyngeal swab from every participant. Participants in the prospective study had the option to provide additional blood draws and questionnaires over a roughly 2-month period. Before DNA extraction, prospective study blood samples were shipped either frozen or at room temperature. V has 3 bases trimmed and J has 7 bases trimmed; junction bases matching no gene number 5. CDR1 and CDR2 were assigned from the germline V gene as SGHVS and FQNEAQ. The CDR3 sequence holds 15 residues, the cysteine and phenylalanine included. Solely the CDR3 DNA is kept, with 45 bases framed from the first base.

Concerning this clone itself: The antigen this receptor binds is unknown. Base qualities are not provided; no much larger clone lies one nucleotide away.

TCRbeta CDR3 regions were amplified from genomic DNA using the immunoSEQ Assay, a bias-controlled multiplex PCR. The study's own analysis went as follows. The number of nucleated cells in each sample was estimated from the amplification of reference gene primers within the assay. To quantify the absolute abundance of each unique TCRbeta CDR3 rearrangement, sequence reads were collapsed and filtered. For each sample, productive Simpson clonality was calculated as the square root of Simpson's diversity index over productive rearrangements. Held by TCRdb, this immuneACCESS table contains in-frame sequences only and omits some clones. Under half of the omission traces to an unresolved V gene where checked; the cause of the rest is unknown. The V and J calls and clone size come from that table; D and trimming were worked out from the DNA. This sample is represented by 110,000 to 150,000 clones; roughly 80% of them were singletons. Clones ranked in the top ten supply approximately 9.1% of the sample.

The chain links TRBV7-8 with TRBJ2-3; the central 12 bases match TRBD2. This TCR was recovered from a man aged 50 to 60 who had recovered from COVID-19. The sequenced sample consisted of PBMCs or T cells enriched from blood (not recorded which). The bases read TGTGCCAGCAGCTTCCGGACTAGCGGGGATCATACGCAGTATTTT. Translation gives CASSFRTSGDHTQYF.